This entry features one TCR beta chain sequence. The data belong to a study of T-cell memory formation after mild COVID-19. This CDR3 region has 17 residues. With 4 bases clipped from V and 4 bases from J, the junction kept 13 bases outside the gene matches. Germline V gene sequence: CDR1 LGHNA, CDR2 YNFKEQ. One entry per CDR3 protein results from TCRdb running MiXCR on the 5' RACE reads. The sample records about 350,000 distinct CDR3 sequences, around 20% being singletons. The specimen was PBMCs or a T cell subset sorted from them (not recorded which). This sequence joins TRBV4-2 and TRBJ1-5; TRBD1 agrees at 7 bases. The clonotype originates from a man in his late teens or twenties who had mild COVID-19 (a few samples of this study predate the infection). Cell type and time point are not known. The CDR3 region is CASSRLSPAGGNQPQHF. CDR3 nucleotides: TGTGCCAGCAGCCGGTTATCTCCGGCAGGGGGGAATCAGCCCCAGCATTTT.